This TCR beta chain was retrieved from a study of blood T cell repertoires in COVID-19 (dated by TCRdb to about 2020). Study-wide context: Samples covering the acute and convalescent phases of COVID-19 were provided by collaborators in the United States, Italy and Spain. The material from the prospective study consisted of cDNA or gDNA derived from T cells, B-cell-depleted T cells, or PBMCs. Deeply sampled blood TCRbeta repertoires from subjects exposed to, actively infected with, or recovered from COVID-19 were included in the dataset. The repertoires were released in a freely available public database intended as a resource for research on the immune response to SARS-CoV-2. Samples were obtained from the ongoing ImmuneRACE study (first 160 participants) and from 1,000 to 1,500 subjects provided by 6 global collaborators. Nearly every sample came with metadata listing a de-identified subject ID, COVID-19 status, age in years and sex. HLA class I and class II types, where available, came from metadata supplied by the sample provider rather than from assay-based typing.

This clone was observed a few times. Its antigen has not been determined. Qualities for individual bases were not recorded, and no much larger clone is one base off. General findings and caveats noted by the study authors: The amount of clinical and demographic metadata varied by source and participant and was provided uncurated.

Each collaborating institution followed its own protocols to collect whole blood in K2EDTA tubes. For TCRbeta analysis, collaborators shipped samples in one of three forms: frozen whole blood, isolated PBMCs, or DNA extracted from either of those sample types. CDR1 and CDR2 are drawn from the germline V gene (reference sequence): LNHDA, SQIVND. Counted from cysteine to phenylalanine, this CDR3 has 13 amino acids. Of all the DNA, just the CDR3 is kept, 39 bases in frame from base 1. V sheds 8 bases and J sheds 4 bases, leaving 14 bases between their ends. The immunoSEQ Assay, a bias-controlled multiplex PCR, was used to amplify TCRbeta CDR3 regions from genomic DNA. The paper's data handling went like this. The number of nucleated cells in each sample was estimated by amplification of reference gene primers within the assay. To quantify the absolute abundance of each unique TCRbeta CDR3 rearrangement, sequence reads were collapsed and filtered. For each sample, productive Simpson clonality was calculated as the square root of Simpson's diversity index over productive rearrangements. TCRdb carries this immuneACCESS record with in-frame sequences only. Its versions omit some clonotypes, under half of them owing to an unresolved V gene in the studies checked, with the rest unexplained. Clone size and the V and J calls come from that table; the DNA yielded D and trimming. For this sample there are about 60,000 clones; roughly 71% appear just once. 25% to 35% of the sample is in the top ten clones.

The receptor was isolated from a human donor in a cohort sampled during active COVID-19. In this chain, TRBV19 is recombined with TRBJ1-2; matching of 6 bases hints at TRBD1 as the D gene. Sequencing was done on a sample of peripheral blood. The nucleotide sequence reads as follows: TGTGCCAGTTCCAAGACAGGTATCTATGGCTACACCTTC. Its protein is CASSKTGIYGYTF. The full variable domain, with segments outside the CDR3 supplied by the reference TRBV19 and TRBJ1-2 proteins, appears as DGGITQSPKYLFRKEGQNVTLSCEQNLNHDAMYWYRQDPGQGLRLIYYSQIVNDFQKGDIAEGYSVSREKKESFPLTVTSAQKNPTAFYLCASSKTGIYGYTFGSGTRLTVV.